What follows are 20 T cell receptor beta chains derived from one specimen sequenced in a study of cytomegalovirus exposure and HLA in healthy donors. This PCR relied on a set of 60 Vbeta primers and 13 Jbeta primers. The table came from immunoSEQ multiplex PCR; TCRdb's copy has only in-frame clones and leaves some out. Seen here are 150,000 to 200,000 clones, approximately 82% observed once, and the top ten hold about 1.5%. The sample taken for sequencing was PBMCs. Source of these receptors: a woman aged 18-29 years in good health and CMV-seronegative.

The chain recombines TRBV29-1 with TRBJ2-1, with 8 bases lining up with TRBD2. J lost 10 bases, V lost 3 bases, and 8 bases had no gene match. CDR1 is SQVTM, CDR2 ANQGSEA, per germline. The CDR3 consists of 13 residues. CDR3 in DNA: TGCAGCGTTGAGGGACTAGAATTTTACGAGCAGTTCTTC. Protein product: CSVEGLEFYEQFF.

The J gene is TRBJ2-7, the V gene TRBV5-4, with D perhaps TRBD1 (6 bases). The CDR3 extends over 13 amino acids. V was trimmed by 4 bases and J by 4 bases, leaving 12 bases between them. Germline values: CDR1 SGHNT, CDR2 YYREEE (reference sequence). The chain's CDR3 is CASSGGPSYEQYF. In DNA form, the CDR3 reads TGTGCCAGCAGCGGGGGCCCCTCATACGAGCAGTACTTC. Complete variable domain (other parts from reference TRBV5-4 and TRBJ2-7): ETGVTQSPTHLIKTRGQQVTLRCSSQSGHNTVSWYQQALGQGPQFIFQYYREEENGRGNFPPRFSGLQFPNYSSELNVNALELDDSALYLCASSGGPSYEQYFGPGTRLTVT.

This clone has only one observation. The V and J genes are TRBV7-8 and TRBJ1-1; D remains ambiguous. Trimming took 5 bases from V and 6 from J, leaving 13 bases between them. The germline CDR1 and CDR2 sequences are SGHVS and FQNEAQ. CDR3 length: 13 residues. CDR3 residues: CASSKIKSPEAFF. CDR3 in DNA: TGTGCCAGCAGCAAGATCAAGAGCCCTGAAGCTTTCTTT. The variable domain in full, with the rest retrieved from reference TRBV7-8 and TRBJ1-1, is GAGVSQSPRYKVAKRGQDVALRCDPISGHVSLFWYQQALGQGPEFLTYFQNEAQLDKSGLPSDRFFAERPEGSVSTLKIQRTQQEDSAVYLCASSKIKSPEAFFGQGTRLTVV.

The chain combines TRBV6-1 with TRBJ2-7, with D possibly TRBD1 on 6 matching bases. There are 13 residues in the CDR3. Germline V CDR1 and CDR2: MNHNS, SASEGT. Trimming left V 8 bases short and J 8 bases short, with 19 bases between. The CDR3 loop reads CASRQETPTQQYV. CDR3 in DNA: TGTGCCAGCCGACAGGAGACTCCTACGCAGCAGTACGTC.

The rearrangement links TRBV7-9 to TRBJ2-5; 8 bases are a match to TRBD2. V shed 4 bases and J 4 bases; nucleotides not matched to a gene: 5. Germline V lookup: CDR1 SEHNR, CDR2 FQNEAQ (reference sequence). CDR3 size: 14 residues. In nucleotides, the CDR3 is TGTGCCAGCAGCTCAGCGGGAGATGTAGAGACCCAGTACTTC. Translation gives CASSSAGDVETQYF.

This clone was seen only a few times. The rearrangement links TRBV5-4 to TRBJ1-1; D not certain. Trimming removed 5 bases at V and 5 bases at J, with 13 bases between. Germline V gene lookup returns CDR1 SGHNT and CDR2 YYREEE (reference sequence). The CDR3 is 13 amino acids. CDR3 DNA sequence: TGTGCCAGCAGTCACCTCGCGGTAACTGAAGCTTTCTTT. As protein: CASSHLAVTEAFF. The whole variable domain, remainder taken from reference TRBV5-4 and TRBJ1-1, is ETGVTQSPTHLIKTRGQQVTLRCSSQSGHNTVSWYQQALGQGPQFIFQYYREEENGRGNFPPRFSGLQFPNYSSELNVNALELDDSALYLCASSHLAVTEAFFGQGTRLTVV.

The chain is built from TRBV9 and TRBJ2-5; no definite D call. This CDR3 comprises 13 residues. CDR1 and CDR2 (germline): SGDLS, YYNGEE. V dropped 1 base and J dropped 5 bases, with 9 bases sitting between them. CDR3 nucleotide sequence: TGTGCCAGCAGCGTATTAGCCGACGAGACCCAGTACTTC. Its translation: CASSVLADETQYF. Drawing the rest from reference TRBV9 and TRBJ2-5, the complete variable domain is DSGVTQTPKHLITATGQRVTLRCSPRSGDLSVYWYQQSLDQGLQFLIQYYNGEERAKGNILERFSAQQFPDLHSELNLSSLELGDSALYFCASSVLADETQYFGPGTRLLVL.

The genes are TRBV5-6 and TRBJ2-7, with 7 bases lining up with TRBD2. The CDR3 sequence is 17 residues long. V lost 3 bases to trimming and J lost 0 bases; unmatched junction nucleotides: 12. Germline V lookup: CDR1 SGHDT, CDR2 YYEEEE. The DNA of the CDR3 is TGTGCCAGCAGCTCATTGAAGCTGGGGGGGAGCTCCTACGAGCAGTACGTC. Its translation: CASSSLKLGGSSYEQYV.

CDR3 bases: TGTGCCAGCAGTTTATCAGGGGGCCTCTATGGCTACACCTTC. It yields the protein CASSLSGGLYGYTF. The V and J genes are TRBV27 and TRBJ1-2, with 7 bases lining up with TRBD1. Germline V CDR1 and CDR2: MNHEY, SMNVEV (reference sequence). CDR3 size: 14 residues. Germline trimming cut 0 bases from V and 4 bases from J; bases unmatched to any gene: 2.

The CDR3 DNA reads as TGCGCCAGCAGCCAAGTCGGGTCCTACAATGAGCAGTTCTTC. Translation: CASSQVGSYNEQFF. The gene calls are TRBV4-3 and TRBJ2-1, with D hard to call. The germline CDR1 and CDR2 sequences are LGHNA and YSLEER. Trimming took off 1 base at V and 1 base at J, with 5 bases between the two ends. There are 14 residues in the CDR3.

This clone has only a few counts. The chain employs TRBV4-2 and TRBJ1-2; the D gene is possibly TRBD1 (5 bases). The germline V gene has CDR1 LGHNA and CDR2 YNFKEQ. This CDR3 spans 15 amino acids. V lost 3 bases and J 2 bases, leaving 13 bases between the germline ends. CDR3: CASSHGRDSNYGYTF. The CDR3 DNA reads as TGTGCCAGCAGCCATGGCCGGGACTCGAACTATGGCTACACCTTC.

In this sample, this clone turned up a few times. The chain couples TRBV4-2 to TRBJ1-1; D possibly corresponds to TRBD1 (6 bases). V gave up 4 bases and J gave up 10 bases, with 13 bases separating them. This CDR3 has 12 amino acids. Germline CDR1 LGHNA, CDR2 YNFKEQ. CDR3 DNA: TGTGCCAGCAGCCTAGGGGGGGAAAGAGCTTTCTTT. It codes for CASSLGGERAFF.

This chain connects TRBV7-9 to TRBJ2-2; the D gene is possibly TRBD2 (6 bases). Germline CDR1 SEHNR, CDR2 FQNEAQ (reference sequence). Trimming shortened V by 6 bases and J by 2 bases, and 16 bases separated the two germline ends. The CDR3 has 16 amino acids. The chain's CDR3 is CASSPVGGLNTGELFF. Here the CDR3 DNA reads TGTGCCAGCAGTCCGGTAGGCGGACTAAACACCGGGGAGCTGTTTTTT.

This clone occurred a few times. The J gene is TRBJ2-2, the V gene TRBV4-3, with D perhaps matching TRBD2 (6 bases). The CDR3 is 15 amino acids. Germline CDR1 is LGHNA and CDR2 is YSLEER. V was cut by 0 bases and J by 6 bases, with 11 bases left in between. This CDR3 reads CASSQDWRDSGELFF. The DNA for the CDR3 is TGCGCCAGCAGCCAAGATTGGCGGGATTCCGGGGAGCTGTTTTTT.

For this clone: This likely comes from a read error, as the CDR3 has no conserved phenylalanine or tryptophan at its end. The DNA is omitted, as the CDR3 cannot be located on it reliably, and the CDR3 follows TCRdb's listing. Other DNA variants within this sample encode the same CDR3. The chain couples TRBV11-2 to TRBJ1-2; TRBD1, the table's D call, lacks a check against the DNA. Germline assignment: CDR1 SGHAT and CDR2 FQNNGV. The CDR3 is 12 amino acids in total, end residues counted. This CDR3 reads CASSAWTESPFV.

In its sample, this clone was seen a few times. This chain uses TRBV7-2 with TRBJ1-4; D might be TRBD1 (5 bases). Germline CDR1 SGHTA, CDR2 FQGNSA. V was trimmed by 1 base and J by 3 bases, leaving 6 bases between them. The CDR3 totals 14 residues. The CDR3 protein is CASSLGQSNEKLFF. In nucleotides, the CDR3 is TGTGCCAGCAGCTTAGGACAGTCTAATGAAAAACTGTTTTTT.

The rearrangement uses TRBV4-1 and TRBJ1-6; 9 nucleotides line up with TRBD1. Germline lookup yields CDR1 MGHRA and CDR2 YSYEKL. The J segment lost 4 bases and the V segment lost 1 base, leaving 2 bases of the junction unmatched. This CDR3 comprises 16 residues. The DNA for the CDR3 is TGCGCCAGCAGCCAAGTGGGACAGGGATATAATTCACCCCTCCACTTT. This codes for CASSQVGQGYNSPLHF.

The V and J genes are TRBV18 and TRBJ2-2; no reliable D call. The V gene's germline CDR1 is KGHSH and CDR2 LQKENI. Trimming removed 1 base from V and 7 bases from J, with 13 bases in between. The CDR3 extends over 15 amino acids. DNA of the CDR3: TGTGCCAGCTCACCACAAAACAGTCCAAGCGGGGAGCTGTTTTTT. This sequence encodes CASSPQNSPSGELFF. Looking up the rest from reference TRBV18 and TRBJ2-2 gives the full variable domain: NAGVMQNPRHLVRRRGQEARLRCSPMKGHSHVYWYRQLPEEGLKFMVYLQKENIIDESGMPKERFSAEFPKEGPSILRIQQVVRGDSAAYFCASSPQNSPSGELFFGEGSRLTVL.

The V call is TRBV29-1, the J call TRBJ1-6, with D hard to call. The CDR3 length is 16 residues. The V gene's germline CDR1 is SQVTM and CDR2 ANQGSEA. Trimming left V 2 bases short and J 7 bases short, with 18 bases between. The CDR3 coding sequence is TGCAGCGTTGAATGTGGGCGGGGTAAGTGGAATTCACCCCTCCACTTT. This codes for CSVECGRGKWNSPLHF.

CDR3 sequence (DNA): TGCGCCAGCAGCTTAGGGTTGTCGGACAGACCCGCCTACGAGCAGTACTTC. Residues: CASSLGLSDRPAYEQYF. The V call is TRBV5-1, the J call TRBJ2-7; weak D call: TRBD1 (6 bases). Trimming removed 2 bases at V and 2 bases at J, with 20 bases between. Germline CDR1 is SGHRS and CDR2 is YFSETQ. The CDR3 is 17 residues long.